The rows below give T cell receptor beta chains drawn from one sample of a study of cytomegalovirus exposure and HLA in healthy donors. Generated by immunoSEQ multiplex PCR, the TCRdb table keeps only in-frame clones and is missing some. This table holds about 140,000 clones, about 80% found once. Material for sequencing was PBMCs. The source of these receptors is a woman aged 18-30 years in good health and CMV-seropositive. CDR3s include the opening cysteine and the closing phenylalanine or tryptophan. Each record gives: clone size, D gene, J gene, V gene, CDR3 protein, CDR3 DNA. The D gene is left open where the match is weak. Rows give clone size only sometimes, using once, few, many, or a class for an expanded clone.

clone_size: -; d_call: -; j_call: TRBJ2-7; v_call: TRBV9; cdr3_aa: CASSVDGRSSYEQYF; cdr3_nt: TGTGCCAGCAGCGTAGATGGCAGAAGCTCCTACGAGCAGTACTTC
clone_size: -; d_call: TRBD2; j_call: TRBJ2-7; v_call: TRBV6-5; cdr3_aa: CASSWDYSYEQYF; cdr3_nt: TGTGCCAGCAGCTGGGACTACTCCTACGAGCAGTACTTC
clone_size: few; d_call: -; j_call: TRBJ1-1; v_call: TRBV19; cdr3_aa: CASSITENTEAFF; cdr3_nt: TGTGCCAGTAGTATCACAGAGAACACTGAAGCTTTCTTT
clone_size: -; d_call: -; j_call: TRBJ1-2; v_call: TRBV5-7; cdr3_aa: CASSLGRTDYTF; cdr3_nt: TGTGCCAGCAGCTTGGGACGGACAGACTACACCTTC
clone_size: -; d_call: -; j_call: TRBJ2-5; v_call: TRBV5-6; cdr3_aa: CASSQYGQETQYF; cdr3_nt: TGTGCCAGCAGTCAATACGGCCAAGAGACCCAGTACTTC
clone_size: -; d_call: -; j_call: TRBJ1-5; v_call: TRBV15; cdr3_aa: CATSRTGTLGNQPQHF; cdr3_nt: TGTGCCACCAGCAGGACCGGGACACTGGGCAATCAGCCCCAGCATTTT
clone_size: -; d_call: TRBD1; j_call: TRBJ2-1; v_call: TRBV7-9; cdr3_aa: CASSSKGGSRSYNEQFF; cdr3_nt: TGTGCCAGCAGCTCGAAAGGGGGCAGTCGCTCCTACAATGAGCAGTTCTTC
clone_size: -; d_call: -; j_call: TRBJ2-7; v_call: TRBV19; cdr3_aa: CASSSPRGTDYEQYF; cdr3_nt: TGTGCCAGTAGTTCCCCCAGGGGAACGGACTACGAGCAGTACTTC
clone_size: -; d_call: -; j_call: TRBJ1-2; v_call: TRBV2; cdr3_aa: CASSGRVKDGYTF; cdr3_nt: TGTGCCAGCAGTGGGAGGGTGAAAGATGGCTACACCTTC
clone_size: -; d_call: TRBD1; j_call: TRBJ1-2; v_call: TRBV6-5; cdr3_aa: CASSYMTGNYGYTF; cdr3_nt: TGTGCCAGCAGTTACATGACAGGGAACTATGGCTACACCTTC
clone_size: -; d_call: TRBD1; j_call: TRBJ2-3; v_call: TRBV15; cdr3_aa: CATSPRQGSTDTQYF; cdr3_nt: TGTGCCACCAGCCCGCGACAGGGAAGCACAGATACGCAGTATTTT
clone_size: few; d_call: TRBD1; j_call: TRBJ2-5; v_call: TRBV11-2; cdr3_aa: CASSLGGGTPQGAQYF; cdr3_nt: TGTGCCAGCAGCTTAGGAGGTGGGACCCCCCAGGGGGCCCAGTACTTC
clone_size: -; d_call: TRBD2; j_call: TRBJ2-7; v_call: TRBV4-1; cdr3_aa: CASSQRGLAGTLGYVQYF; cdr3_nt: TGCGCCAGCAGCCAGAGGGGGCTAGCGGGGACTCTCGGCTACGTGCAGTACTTC
clone_size: few; d_call: -; j_call: TRBJ2-5; v_call: TRBV5-5; cdr3_aa: CASSQQGFEAQYF; cdr3_nt: TGTGCCAGCAGCCAACAGGGATTTGAGGCCCAGTACTTC
clone_size: -; d_call: TRBD2; j_call: TRBJ2-3; v_call: TRBV4-1; cdr3_aa: CASSFRTSGGNVADTQYF; cdr3_nt: TGCGCCAGCAGCTTCCGGACTAGCGGGGGGAACGTAGCAGATACGCAGTATTTT
clone_size: -; d_call: -; j_call: TRBJ1-5; v_call: TRBV7-9; cdr3_aa: CASSYWGGNQPQHF; cdr3_nt: TGTGCCAGCAGCTATTGGGGGGGAAATCAGCCCCAGCATTTT
clone_size: -; d_call: -; j_call: TRBJ1-3; v_call: TRBV25-1; cdr3_aa: CASSDTGLYTIYF; cdr3_nt: TGTGCCAGCAGTGATACAGGGTTATACACCATATATTTT
clone_size: -; d_call: -; j_call: TRBJ1-1; v_call: TRBV5-1; cdr3_aa: CASSLSTTGSRLEAFF; cdr3_nt: TGCGCCAGCAGCTTGAGCACGACAGGTTCGCGCTTGGAAGCTTTCTTT
clone_size: -; d_call: -; j_call: TRBJ2-3; v_call: TRBV10-1; cdr3_aa: CASSRDTSTDTQYF; cdr3_nt: TGCGCCAGCAGCCGGGACACGAGCACAGATACGCAGTATTTT
clone_size: -; d_call: TRBD1; j_call: TRBJ1-2; v_call: TRBV6-5; cdr3_aa: CASRGSGQGAGGYTF; cdr3_nt: TGTGCCAGCAGAGGGTCAGGACAGGGGGCCGGTGGCTACACCTTC
clone_size: -; d_call: TRBD2; j_call: TRBJ2-5; v_call: TRBV5-4; cdr3_aa: CASSLKLAGVPATQYF; cdr3_nt: TGTGCCAGCAGCTTAAAACTAGCGGGGGTACCTGCGACCCAGTACTTC
clone_size: few; d_call: TRBD2; j_call: TRBJ2-1; v_call: TRBV7-2; cdr3_aa: CASRNTGAGAYNEQFF; cdr3_nt: TGTGCCAGCAGAAATACAGGAGCGGGGGCCTACAATGAGCAGTTCTTC